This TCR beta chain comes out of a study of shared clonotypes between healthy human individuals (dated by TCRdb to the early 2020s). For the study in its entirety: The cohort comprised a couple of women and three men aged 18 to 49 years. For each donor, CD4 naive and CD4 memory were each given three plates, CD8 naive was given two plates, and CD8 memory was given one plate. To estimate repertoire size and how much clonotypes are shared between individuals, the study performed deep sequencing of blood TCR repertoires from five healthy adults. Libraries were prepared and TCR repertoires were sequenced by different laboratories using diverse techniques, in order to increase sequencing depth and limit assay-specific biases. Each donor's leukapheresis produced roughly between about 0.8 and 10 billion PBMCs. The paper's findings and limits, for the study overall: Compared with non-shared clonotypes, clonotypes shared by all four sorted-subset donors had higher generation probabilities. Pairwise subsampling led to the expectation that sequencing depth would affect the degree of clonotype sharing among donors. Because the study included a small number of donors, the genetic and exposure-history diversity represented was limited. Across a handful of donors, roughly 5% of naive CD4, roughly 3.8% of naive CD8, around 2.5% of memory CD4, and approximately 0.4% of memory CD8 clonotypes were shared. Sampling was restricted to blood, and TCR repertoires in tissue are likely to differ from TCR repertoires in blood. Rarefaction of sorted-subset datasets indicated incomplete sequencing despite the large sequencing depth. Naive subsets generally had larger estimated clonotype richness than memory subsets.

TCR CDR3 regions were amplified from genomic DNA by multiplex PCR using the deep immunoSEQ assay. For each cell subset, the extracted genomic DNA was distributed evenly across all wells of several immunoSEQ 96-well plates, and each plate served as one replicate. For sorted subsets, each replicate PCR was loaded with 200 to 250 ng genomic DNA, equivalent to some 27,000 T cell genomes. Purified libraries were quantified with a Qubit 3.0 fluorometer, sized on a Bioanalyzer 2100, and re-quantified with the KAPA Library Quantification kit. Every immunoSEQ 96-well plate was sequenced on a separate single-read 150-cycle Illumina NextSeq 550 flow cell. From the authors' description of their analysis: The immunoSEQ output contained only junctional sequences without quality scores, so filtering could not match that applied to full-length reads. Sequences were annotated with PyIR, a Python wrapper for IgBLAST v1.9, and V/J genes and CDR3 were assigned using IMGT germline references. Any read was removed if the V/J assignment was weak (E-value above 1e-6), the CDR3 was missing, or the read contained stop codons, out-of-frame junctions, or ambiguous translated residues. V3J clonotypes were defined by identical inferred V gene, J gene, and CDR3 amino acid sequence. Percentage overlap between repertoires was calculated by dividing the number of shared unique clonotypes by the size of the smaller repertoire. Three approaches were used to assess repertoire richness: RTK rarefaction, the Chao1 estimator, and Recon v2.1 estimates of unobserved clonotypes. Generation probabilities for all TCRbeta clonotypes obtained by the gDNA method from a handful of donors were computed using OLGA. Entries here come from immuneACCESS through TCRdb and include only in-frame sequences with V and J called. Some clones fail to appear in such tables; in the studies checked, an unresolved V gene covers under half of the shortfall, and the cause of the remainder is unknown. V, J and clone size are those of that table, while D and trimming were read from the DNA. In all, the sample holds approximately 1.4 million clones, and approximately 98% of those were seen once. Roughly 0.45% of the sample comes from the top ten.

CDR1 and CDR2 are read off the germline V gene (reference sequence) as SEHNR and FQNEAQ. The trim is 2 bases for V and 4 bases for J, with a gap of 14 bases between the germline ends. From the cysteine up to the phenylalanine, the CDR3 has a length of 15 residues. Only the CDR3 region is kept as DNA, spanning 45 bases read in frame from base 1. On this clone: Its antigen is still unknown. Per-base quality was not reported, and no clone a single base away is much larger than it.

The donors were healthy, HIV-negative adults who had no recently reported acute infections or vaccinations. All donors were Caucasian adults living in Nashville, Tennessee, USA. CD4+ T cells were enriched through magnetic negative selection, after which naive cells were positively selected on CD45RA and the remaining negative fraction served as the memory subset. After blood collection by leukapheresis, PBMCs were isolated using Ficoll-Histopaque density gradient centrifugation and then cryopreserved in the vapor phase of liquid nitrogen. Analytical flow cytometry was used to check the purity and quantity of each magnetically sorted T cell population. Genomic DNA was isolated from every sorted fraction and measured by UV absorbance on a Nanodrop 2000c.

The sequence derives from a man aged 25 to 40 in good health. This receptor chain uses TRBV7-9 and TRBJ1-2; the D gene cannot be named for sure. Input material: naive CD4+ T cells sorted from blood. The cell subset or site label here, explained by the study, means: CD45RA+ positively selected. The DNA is TGTGCCAGCAGCTTACAAATCGGCACGGTCTATGGCTACACCTTC. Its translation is CASSLQIGTVYGYTF.